This T cell receptor (beta chain) was identified during a study of T cell changes during pregnancy in multiple sclerosis. V was trimmed by 7 bases and J by 0 bases, leaving 16 bases between them. CDR1 is SQVTM and CDR2 is ANQGSEA in the germline V gene. This CDR3 is built from 15 residues. This clone appeared once. Using immunoSEQ multiplex PCR, the repertoire was profiled, and TCRdb retains in-frame clones only, with some absent. Of tens of thousands of clones in the sample, 85% to 95% were seen once. The sample in question was CD4+ T cells from peripheral blood mononuclear cells, obtained in the third trimester of pregnancy. This chain links TRBV29-1 with TRBJ2-1; possible D gene TRBD1, 6 bases. This TCR came from a female donor with multiple sclerosis, enrolled in a pregnancy study. The CDR3 bases are TGCAGCGCGATACAGGGCTCAAGCTCCTACAATGAGCAGTTCTTC. It encodes CSAIQGSSSYNEQFF.